This T cell receptor beta chain was retrieved from a study of cytomegalovirus exposure and HLA in healthy donors. In the study overall: The Caucasian-associated ancestry cluster held roughly 78% of under 450 genotyped donors. Study-level findings and limits: Both high specificity and high sensitivity reportedly marked the classifier's diagnosis of cytomegalovirus status. Later analysis suggested links between common viral pathogens and several top significant clusters.

As concerns this clone: Antigen unknown.

PCR used 60 Vbeta primers and 13 Jbeta primers. Assay: immunoSEQ multiplex PCR; the TCRdb copy retains only in-frame clones and omits some. In the table there are around 140,000 clones, around nine tenths of which are singletons. CDR3 length equals 14 residues. The germline V gene has CDR1 MNHEY and CDR2 SVGAGI. Trimming shortened V by 6 bases and J by 2 bases, and 11 bases separated the two germline ends. The V and J genes are TRBV6-5 and TRBJ1-3; tentative D call: TRBD1 (5 bases). The clonotype comes from a woman aged 25 to 39 in good health and CMV-seronegative. The specimen was PBMCs. The DNA for the CDR3 is TGTGCCAGCAGCACCCGGGGGGCTGGAAACACCATATATTTT. It translates to CASSTRGAGNTIYF.